Presented here are 22 T cell receptor beta chains from one specimen sequenced in a study of blood T cell repertoires in COVID-19. Clones were read by immunoSEQ multiplex PCR, and TCRdb kept only the in-frame ones, dropping some. The sample lists 200,000 to 300,000 clones, 65% to 85% occurring once. Sequencing was done on a sample of peripheral blood. The receptors stem from a woman of 80 years or more with acute or convalescent COVID-19.

This rearrangement joins TRBV7-2 to TRBJ1-2, with no clear D. Trimming stripped 1 base from V and 6 bases from J, with 12 bases between. CDR1 is SGHTA and CDR2 is FQGNSA in the germline V gene. The CDR3 consists of 14 residues. The chain's CDR3 is CASSLEPGVDGYTF. The CDR3, as DNA: TGTGCCAGCAGCTTAGAGCCCGGGGTTGATGGCTACACCTTC.

This clone has just one count. The rearrangement joins TRBV6-2 or TRBV6-3 to TRBJ2-7, with no clear D. The CDR3 has 11 residues. CDR1 is MNHEY, CDR2 SVGEGT, per germline. With 5 bases removed from V and 7 bases from J, the gap between germline ends came to 9 bases. In DNA form, the CDR3 reads TGTGCCAGCAGTCCCTCCTTTGAGCAGTACTTC. Translating gives CASSPSFEQYF.

V is TRBV4-2 and J is TRBJ1-2, with 11 bases identical to TRBD1. Germline loops: CDR1 LGHNA, CDR2 YNFKEQ. Losses at the gene ends were 0 bases for V and 7 bases for J; bases not matched to a gene: 7. The CDR3 consists of 16 residues. Written as DNA, the CDR3 is TGTGCCAGCAGCCAAGATCTCGGACAGGGGGCGGGTGGCTACACCTTC. The encoded protein is CASSQDLGQGAGGYTF.

This clone was recorded only once. The chain joins TRBV9 to TRBJ2-7; TRBD1 agrees at 9 bases. The CDR3 is 16 residues long. Per the germline V gene, CDR1 is SGDLS and CDR2 is YYNGEE. Trimming at V came to 1 base and at J to 4 bases, leaving 9 bases not matched to a gene. The DNA for the CDR3 is TGTGCCAGCAGCGTAAATCCCTCGACAGGGGGGTACGAGCAGTACTTC. Translation gives CASSVNPSTGGYEQYF.

J is TRBJ1-1 and V is TRBV28, with TRBD1 matching over 8 bases. The J segment lost 4 bases and the V segment lost 8 bases, leaving 9 bases of the junction unmatched. The CDR3 covers 14 residues. CDR1 and CDR2 (germline): MDHEN, SYDVKM. The CDR3 protein is CASPPQGAITEAFF. DNA of the CDR3: TGTGCCAGCCCACCCCAGGGGGCGATCACTGAAGCTTTCTTT.

The chain has TRBV5-1 and TRBJ1-1; 7 bases agree with TRBD1. The germline CDR1 and CDR2 sequences are SGHRS and YFSETQ. V lost 0 bases, J lost 3 bases, and 5 bases stayed unmatched. The CDR3 runs to 15 residues. The CDR3, as DNA: TGCGCCAGCAGCTTGGCCGACAGGGATTACACTGAAGCTTTCTTT. Amino acids: CASSLADRDYTEAFF. Full variable domain (remainder filled in from reference TRBV5-1 and TRBJ1-1): KAGVTQTPRYLIKTRGQQVTLSCSPISGHRSVSWYQQTPGQGLQFLFEYFSETQRNKGNFPGRFSGRQFSNSRSEMNVSTLELGDSALYLCASSLADRDYTEAFFGQGTRLTVV.

The chain combines TRBV3-1 (or the pseudogene TRBV3-2) with TRBJ2-3; 9 nucleotides match TRBD2. Germline values: CDR1 LGHDT, CDR2 YNNKEL (reference sequence). V lost 4 bases to trimming and J lost 2 bases; unmatched junction nucleotides: 7. The CDR3 totals 16 residues. CDR3 sequence (DNA): TGTGCCAGCAGCCCGGAAGCGGGGGGAAACACAGATACGCAGTATTTT. Residues: CASSPEAGGNTDTQYF.

The rearrangement joins TRBV6-5 to TRBJ1-2, with D possibly matching TRBD1 (6 bases). Germline-derived CDR1 and CDR2 are MNHEY and SVGAGI. CDR3 length equals 12 residues. The V end was cut by 6 bases, the J end by 4 bases, with 9 bases between. CDR3: CASRDSVYGYTF. The CDR3, as DNA: TGTGCCAGCAGGGACAGCGTCTATGGCTACACCTTC.

The chain has TRBV7-2 and TRBJ1-3; no reliable D call. The V end lost 0 bases, the J end lost 0 bases, and 9 bases lay between the germline ends. This CDR3 contains 16 residues. The germline gives CDR1 SGHTA, CDR2 FQGNSA. In nucleotides, the CDR3 is TGTGCCAGCAGCTTAGCCGGAAGAGGCTCTGGAAACACCATATATTTT. Protein sequence: CASSLAGRGSGNTIYF. The entire variable domain, with the rest obtained from reference TRBV7-2 and TRBJ1-3, is as follows: GAGVSQSPSNKVTEKGKDVELRCDPISGHTALYWYRQSLGQGLEFLIYFQGNSAPDKSGLPSDRFSAERTGGSVSTLTIQRTQQEDSAVYLCASSLAGRGSGNTIYFGEGSWLTVV.

CDR3 sequence: CASRDYTTAYEQYF. For the CDR3, the DNA is TGCGCCAGCAGGGACTACACCACGGCTTACGAGCAGTACTTC. The V gene is TRBV10-1, the J gene TRBJ2-7; D perhaps matches TRBD2 (6 bases). Germline-derived CDR1 and CDR2 are WNHNN and SYGVQD (reference sequence). Trimming removed 6 bases at V and 4 bases at J, with 16 bases between. The CDR3 covers 14 residues.

J is TRBJ1-2 and V is TRBV2; D remains unclear. Per the germline V gene, CDR1 is SNHLY and CDR2 is FYNNEI. Trimming took 2 bases from V and 5 from J, leaving 9 bases between them. CDR3 length equals 13 residues. CDR3 bases: TGTGCCAGCAGTGAAATAACGAGATATGGCTACACCTTC. It translates to CASSEITRYGYTF.

This clone was detected a few times. The chain employs TRBV28 and TRBJ1-1; D unresolved. Germline-derived CDR1 and CDR2 are MDHEN and SYDVKM. V shed 7 bases and J shed 7 bases, with 13 bases lying between them. The CDR3 is made up of 12 amino acids. Here the CDR3 DNA reads TGTGCCAGCACCTCCCCTACGATTGAAGCTTTCTTT. Translated, it gives CASTSPTIEAFF.

The V gene is TRBV28, the J gene TRBJ1-2; D possibly corresponds to TRBD1 (5 bases). The V gene lost 10 bases and the J gene lost 8 bases, with 23 bases spanning the gap. The CDR3 loop spans 14 amino acids. The germline V gene encodes CDR1 MDHEN and CDR2 SYDVKM. The CDR3 region is CATTPPGEVKGYTF. CDR3 DNA: TGTGCCACCACACCCCCGGGGGAGGTAAAGGGCTACACCTTC.

This chain joins TRBV19 and TRBJ2-1; 7 bases match TRBD1. The trim removed 5 bases at V and 5 bases at J, leaving 6 bases unmatched. Germline CDR1 reads LNHDA; CDR2 reads SQIVND (reference sequence). The CDR3 extends over 14 amino acids. This CDR3 is CASSARDRHNEQFF. CDR3 bases: TGTGCCAGTAGTGCCCGGGACAGACACAATGAGCAGTTCTTC.

The CDR3 region is CASSLRLASTDTQYF. The CDR3 bases are TGTGCCAGCAGTCTCAGACTAGCTAGCACAGATACGCAGTATTTT. This chain connects TRBV6-2 or TRBV6-3 to TRBJ2-3; 7 bases map to TRBD2. Trimming cost V 5 bases and J 0 bases; bases outside gene matches: 5. This CDR3 has 15 residues. The germline gives CDR1 MNHEY, CDR2 SVGEGT.

This chain uses TRBV5-3 with TRBJ2-7, with TRBD2 identical over 10 bases. TRBV5-3 belongs to the ORF category, with a function that is uncertain. This CDR3 has 15 residues. V trimming: 3 bases; J trimming: 3 bases; junction bases outside the gene matches: 6. The CDR3 protein is CARSSPAGGRYEQYF. CDR3 in DNA: TGTGCCAGAAGCTCTCCAGCGGGAGGGCGCTACGAGCAGTACTTC.

The V and J genes are TRBV5-4 and TRBJ2-5; 12 bases align to TRBD2. There are 15 residues in the CDR3. V dropped 2 bases and J dropped 6; count of bases not matched to a gene: 5. CDR1 and CDR2 from the germline V gene are SGHNT and YYREEE (reference sequence). CDR3 nucleotides: TGTGCCAGCAGCTTACCTAGCGGGGGGGCGAAGACCCAGTACTTC. As protein: CASSLPSGGAKTQYF.

The rearrangement links TRBV7-6 to TRBJ2-7, with TRBD2 as a possible D gene (6 bases). The germline gives CDR1 SGHVS, CDR2 FNYEAQ. The V and J ends lost 4 bases and 4 bases respectively, with 17 bases between them. The CDR3 has 15 amino acids. CDR3 nucleotides: TGTGCCAGCAGCTCGGAATCGGGAGCTTATTACGAGCAGTACTTC. Translating gives CASSSESGAYYEQYF.

The chain couples TRBV3-1 (or the pseudogene TRBV3-2) to TRBJ1-5; 11 bases map to TRBD1. V lost 1 base to trimming and J lost 3 bases; unmatched junction nucleotides: 2. The length of the CDR3 is 16 residues. Germline V CDR1 and CDR2: LGHDT, YNNKEL (reference sequence). CDR3 sequence: CASSQGTGGTNQPQHF. The CDR3, as DNA: TGTGCCAGCAGCCAAGGGACAGGGGGCACCAATCAGCCCCAGCATTTT.

This rearrangement joins TRBV3-1 (or the pseudogene TRBV3-2) to TRBJ2-1, with 8 positions matching TRBD2. Germline CDR1 and CDR2: LGHDT and YNNKEL (reference sequence). This CDR3 is built from 16 residues. V trimming: 3 bases; J trimming: 7 bases; junction bases outside the gene matches: 11. The CDR3 loop is CASSQGLGNLGNEQFF. In DNA, the CDR3 is TGTGCCAGCAGCCAGGGACTAGGGAATCTTGGGAATGAGCAGTTCTTC.

Here the CDR3 reads CASGLGHEQYF. CDR3 in DNA: TGTGCCAGCGGATTGGGGCATGAGCAGTACTTC. The chain has TRBV2 and TRBJ2-7; weak D call: TRBD1 (5 bases). The CDR3 contains 11 residues. Trimming pared 8 bases from V and 7 bases from J, leaving 12 bases between. Germline CDR1 and CDR2: SNHLY and FYNNEI. Looking up the rest from reference TRBV2 and TRBJ2-7 gives the full variable domain: EPEVTQTPSHQVTQMGQEVILRCVPISNHLYFYWYRQILGQKVEFLVSFYNNEISEKSEIFDDQFSVERPDGSNFTLKIRSTKLEDSAMYFCASGLGHEQYFGPGTRLTVT.

This rearrangement joins TRBV7-8 to TRBJ1-5; D may be TRBD1 (5 bases). CDR1 is SGHVS, CDR2 FQNEAQ, per germline. V lost 0 bases, J lost 6 bases, and 15 bases lay in between. The CDR3 totals 16 residues. The CDR3 sequence: CASSLAGGRVGQPQHF. CDR3 DNA sequence: TGTGCCAGCAGCTTAGCGGGGGGAAGGGTCGGTCAGCCCCAGCATTTT. The entire variable domain, with the rest obtained from reference TRBV7-8 and TRBJ1-5, is as follows: GAGVSQSPRYKVAKRGQDVALRCDPISGHVSLFWYQQALGQGPEFLTYFQNEAQLDKSGLPSDRFFAERPEGSVSTLKIQRTQQEDSAVYLCASSLAGGRVGQPQHFGDGTRLSIL.